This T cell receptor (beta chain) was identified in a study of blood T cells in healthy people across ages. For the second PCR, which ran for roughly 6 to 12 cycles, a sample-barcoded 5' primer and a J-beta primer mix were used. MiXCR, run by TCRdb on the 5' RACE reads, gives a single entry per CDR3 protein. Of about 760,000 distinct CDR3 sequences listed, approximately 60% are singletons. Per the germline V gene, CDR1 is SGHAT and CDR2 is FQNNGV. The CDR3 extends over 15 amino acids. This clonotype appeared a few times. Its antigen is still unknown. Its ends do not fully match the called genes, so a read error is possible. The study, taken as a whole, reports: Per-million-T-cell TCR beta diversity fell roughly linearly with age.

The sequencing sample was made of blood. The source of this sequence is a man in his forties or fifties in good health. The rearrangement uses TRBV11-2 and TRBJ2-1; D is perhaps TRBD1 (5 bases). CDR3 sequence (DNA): TGTGCCAGCAACTTAAACCGGCTCCCAAGGGGTGAGCAGTTCTTC. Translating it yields CASNLNRLPRGEQFF. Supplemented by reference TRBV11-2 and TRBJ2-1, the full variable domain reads EAGVAQSPRYKIIEKRQSVAFWCNPISGHATLYWYQQILGQGPKLLIQFQNNGVVDDSQLPKDRFSAERLKGVDSTLKIQPAKLEDSAVYLCASNLNRLPRGEQFFGPGTRLTVL.